The clone carrying this T cell receptor beta chain has just one count. Its specificity is not known. This record belongs to a study of OX40 agonist ivuxolimab in advanced cancers. Study details: Dose-escalation patients suffered from hepatocellular carcinoma, melanoma, renal cell or head and neck cancer.

Whole-study results and caveats: Also showing low normalized T-cell clonal expansion were some of the nonresponders. CD8+ T cells averaged more expanded clones than CD4+.

TCRdb's copy holds only in-frame clones and misses some; the assay was immunoSEQ multiplex PCR. The sample records approximately 78,000 clones, about 83% being singletons. This material consisted of CD4+ or CD8+ T cells sorted from blood, taken in a trial of the OX40 agonist ivuxolimab. This receptor was taken from an adult with an advanced solid tumor such as melanoma, head and neck, liver or kidney cancer.

The CDR3 loop reads CASSLRTGDEQYF. The CDR3 DNA reads as TGTGCCAGCTCACTTCGGACAGGGGACGAGCAGTACTTC. V and J are TRBV18 and TRBJ2-7; 9 nucleotides align to TRBD1. CDR1 and CDR2 from the germline V gene are KGHSH and LQKENI. CDR3 size: 13 residues. V shed 4 bases, J shed 5 bases, and the junction held 3 bases outside the gene matches. The entire variable domain, with the rest obtained from reference TRBV18 and TRBJ2-7, is as follows: NAGVMQNPRHLVRRRGQEARLRCSPMKGHSHVYWYRQLPEEGLKFMVYLQKENIIDESGMPKERFSAEFPKEGPSILRIQQVVRGDSAAYFCASSLRTGDEQYFGPGTRLTVT.